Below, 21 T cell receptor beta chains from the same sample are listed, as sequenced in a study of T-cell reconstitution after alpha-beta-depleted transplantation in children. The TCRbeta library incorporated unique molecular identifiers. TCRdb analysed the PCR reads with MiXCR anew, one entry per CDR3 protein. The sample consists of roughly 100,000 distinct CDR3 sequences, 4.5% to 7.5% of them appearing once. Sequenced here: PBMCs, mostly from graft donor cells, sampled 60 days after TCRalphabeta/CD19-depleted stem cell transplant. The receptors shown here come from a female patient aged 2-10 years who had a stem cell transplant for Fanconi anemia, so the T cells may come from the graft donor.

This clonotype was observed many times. Here the CDR3 reads CSARVPENTGELFF. The CDR3 DNA reads as TGCAGTGCCCGAGTCCCCGAAAACACCGGGGAGCTGTTTTTT. V and J are TRBV20-1 and TRBJ2-2; no firm D call. The germline CDR1 and CDR2 sequences are DFQATT and SNEGSKA (reference sequence). Trimming removed 6 bases at V and 2 bases at J, with 13 bases between. CDR3 length: 14 amino acids.

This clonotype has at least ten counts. The CDR3 DNA sequence: TGCAGTGCTAGAAGGATCCGGGAGCTGTTTTTT. Translated, it gives CSARRIRELFF. The chain employs TRBV20-1 and TRBJ2-2; D ambiguous. V gave up 2 bases and J gave up 9 bases, with 7 bases separating them. CDR1 is DFQATT, CDR2 SNEGSKA, per germline (reference sequence). This CDR3 spans 11 amino acids.

Here the CDR3 reads CAWSVLSPNTGELFF. CDR3 DNA: TGTGCCTGGAGTGTCCTTAGTCCGAACACCGGGGAGCTGTTTTTT. J is TRBJ2-2 and V is TRBV30, with D unresolved. The CDR3 has 15 residues. Germline CDR1 reads GTSNPN; CDR2 reads SVGIG (reference sequence). Trimming shortened V by 0 bases and J by 0 bases, and 8 bases separated the two germline ends.

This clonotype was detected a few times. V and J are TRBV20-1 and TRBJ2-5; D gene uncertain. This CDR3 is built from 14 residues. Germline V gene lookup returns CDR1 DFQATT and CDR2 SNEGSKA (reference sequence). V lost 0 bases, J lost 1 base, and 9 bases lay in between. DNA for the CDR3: TGCAGTGCTAGAGATGGGCTAGGCCAAGAGACCCAGTACTTC. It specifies CSARDGLGQETQYF.

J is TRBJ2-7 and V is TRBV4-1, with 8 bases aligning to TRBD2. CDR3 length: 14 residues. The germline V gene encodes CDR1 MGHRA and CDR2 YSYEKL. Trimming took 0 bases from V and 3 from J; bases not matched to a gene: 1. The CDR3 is CASSQELAVYEQYF. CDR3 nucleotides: TGCGCCAGCAGCCAAGAACTAGCGGTCTACGAGCAGTACTTC.

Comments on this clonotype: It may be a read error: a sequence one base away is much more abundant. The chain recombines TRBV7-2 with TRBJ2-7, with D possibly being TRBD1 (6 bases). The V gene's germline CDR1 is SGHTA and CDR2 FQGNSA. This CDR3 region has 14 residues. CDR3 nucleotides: TGTGCCAGCACCAATACTCCCCAGGGGCACGAGGAGTACTTC. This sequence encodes CASTNTPQGHEEYF.

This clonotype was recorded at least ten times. The CDR3 DNA reads as TGTGCCAGCTCACCGGTCTCCTACAATGAGCAGTTCTTC. Translating it yields CASSPVSYNEQFF. This chain connects TRBV18 to TRBJ2-1; unclear D gene. This CDR3 contains 13 residues. The germline gives CDR1 KGHSH, CDR2 LQKENI. The V end lost 3 bases, the J end lost 0 bases, and 3 bases lay between the germline ends.

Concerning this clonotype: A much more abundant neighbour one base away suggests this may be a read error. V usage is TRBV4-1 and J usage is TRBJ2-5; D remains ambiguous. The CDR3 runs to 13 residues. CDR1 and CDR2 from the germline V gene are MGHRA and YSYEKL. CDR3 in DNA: TGCGCCAGCAGTCCTTATTCAGGATGGACCCTGTACTTC. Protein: CASSPYSGWTLYF.

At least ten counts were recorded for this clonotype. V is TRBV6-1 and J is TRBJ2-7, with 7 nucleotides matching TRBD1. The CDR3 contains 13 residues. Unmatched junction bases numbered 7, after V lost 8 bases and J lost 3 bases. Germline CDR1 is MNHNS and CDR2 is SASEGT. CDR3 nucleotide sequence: TGTGCCAGCGCGAAGGGACAGTACTACGAGCAGTACTTC. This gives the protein CASAKGQYYEQYF.

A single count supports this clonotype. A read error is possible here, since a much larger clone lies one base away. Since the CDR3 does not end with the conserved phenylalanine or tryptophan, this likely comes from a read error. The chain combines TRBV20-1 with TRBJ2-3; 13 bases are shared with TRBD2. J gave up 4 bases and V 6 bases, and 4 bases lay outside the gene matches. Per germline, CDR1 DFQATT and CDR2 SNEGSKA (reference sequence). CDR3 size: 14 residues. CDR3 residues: CSARLAGGADTQYC. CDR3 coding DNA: TGCAGTGCAAGACTAGCGGGAGGCGCAGATACGCAGTATTGT.

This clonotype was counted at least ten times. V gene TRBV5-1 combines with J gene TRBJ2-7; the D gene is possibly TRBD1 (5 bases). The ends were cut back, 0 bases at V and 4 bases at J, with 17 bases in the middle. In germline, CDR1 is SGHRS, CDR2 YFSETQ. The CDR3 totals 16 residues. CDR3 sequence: CASSLDPGLGVYEQYF. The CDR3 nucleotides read TGCGCCAGCAGCTTGGATCCGGGCTTAGGGGTTTACGAGCAGTACTTC.

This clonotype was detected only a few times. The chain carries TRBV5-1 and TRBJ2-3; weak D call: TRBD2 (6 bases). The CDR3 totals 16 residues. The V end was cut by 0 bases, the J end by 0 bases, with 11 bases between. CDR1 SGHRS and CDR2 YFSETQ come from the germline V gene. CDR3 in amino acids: CASSLAGGLSTDTQYF. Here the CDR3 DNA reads TGCGCCAGCAGCTTGGCAGGAGGGCTAAGCACAGATACGCAGTATTTT.

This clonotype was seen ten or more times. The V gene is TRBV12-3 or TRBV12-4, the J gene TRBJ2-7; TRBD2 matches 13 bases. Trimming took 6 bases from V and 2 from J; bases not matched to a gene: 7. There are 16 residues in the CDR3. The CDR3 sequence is CASSPPLAGGTYEQYF. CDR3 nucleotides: TGTGCCAGCAGCCCCCCACTAGCGGGAGGGACCTACGAGCAGTACTTC.

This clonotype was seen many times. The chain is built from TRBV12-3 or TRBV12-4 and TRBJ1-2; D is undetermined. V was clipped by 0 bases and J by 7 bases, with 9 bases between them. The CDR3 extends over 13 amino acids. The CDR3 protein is CASSLALGRGYTF. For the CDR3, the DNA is TGTGCCAGCAGTTTAGCGCTAGGCCGTGGCTACACCTTC.

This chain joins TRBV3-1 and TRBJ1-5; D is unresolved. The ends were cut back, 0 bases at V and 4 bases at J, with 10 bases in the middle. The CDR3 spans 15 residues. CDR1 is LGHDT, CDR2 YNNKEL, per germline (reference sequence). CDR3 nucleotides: TGTGCCAGCAGCCAAGACTATCCCGCAAATCAGCCCCAGCATTTT. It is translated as CASSQDYPANQPQHF.

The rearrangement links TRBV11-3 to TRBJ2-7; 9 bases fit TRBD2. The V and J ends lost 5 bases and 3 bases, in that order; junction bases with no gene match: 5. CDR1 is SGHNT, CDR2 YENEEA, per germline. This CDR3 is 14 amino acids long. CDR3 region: CASSLGLAYYEQYF. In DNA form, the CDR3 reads TGTGCCAGCAGCCTGGGACTAGCATACTACGAGCAGTACTTC.

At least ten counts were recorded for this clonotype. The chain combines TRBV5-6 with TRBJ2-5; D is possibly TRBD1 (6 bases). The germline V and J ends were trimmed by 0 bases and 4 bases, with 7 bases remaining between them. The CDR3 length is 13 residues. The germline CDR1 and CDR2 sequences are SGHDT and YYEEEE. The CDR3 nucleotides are TGTGCCAGCAGCTTGGACAGGGTAGAGACCCAGTACTTC. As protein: CASSLDRVETQYF.

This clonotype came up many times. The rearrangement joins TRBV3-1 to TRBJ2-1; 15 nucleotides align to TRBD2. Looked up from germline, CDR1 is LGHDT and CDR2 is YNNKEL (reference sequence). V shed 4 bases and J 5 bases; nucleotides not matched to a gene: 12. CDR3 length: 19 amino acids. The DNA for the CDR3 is TGTGCCAGCAGCCTTTCAGGACTAGCGGGAGGGAAGAGGAACAATGAGCAGTTCTTC. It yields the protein CASSLSGLAGGKRNNEQFF.

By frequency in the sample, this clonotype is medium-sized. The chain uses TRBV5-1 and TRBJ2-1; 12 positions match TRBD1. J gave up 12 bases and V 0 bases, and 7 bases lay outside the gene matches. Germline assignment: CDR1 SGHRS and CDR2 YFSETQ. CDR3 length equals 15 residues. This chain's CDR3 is CASSLGGTGGVWQFF. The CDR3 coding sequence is TGCGCCAGCAGCTTGGGCGGGACAGGGGGCGTGTGGCAGTTCTTC.

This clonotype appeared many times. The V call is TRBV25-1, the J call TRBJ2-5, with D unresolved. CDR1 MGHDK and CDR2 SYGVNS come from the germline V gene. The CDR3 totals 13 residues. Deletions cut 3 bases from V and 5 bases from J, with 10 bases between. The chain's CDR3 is CASSDPGRETQYF. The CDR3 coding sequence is TGTGCCAGCAGTGATCCAGGAAGGGAGACCCAGTACTTC.

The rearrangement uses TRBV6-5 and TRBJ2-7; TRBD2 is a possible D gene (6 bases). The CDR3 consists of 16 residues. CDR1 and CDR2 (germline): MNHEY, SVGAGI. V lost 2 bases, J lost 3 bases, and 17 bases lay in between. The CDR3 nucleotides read TGTGCCAGCAGTTACCTTGGGGAGGTGGCGGACTACGAGCAGTACTTC. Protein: CASSYLGEVADYEQYF.